The clone carrying this T cell receptor (beta chain) was observed a handful of times. The antigen remains undetermined. This entry comes from a study of shared clonotypes between healthy human individuals. General study points: Sampling covered blood only; tissue repertoires likely differ. The study generally estimated greater richness for naive than memory subsets.

How the authors handled the data: In the immunoSEQ data, sequences were junction-only and lacked quality scores, so filtering differed. The method was immunoSEQ multiplex PCR; TCRdb's version includes in-frame clones alone and lacks a portion of them. The D gene and trimming were derived from the DNA, and the V and J assignments and clone size from that table. Here the sample spans a few hundred thousand clones, approximately 65% being singletons. The sample consisted of memory CD4+ T cells sorted from blood. Subset indicated: CD45RA-negative fraction. This TCR came from a man aged 25 to 40 in good health.

CDR3 sequence reads: CASSSGVGEKLFF. CDR3 coding DNA: TGTGCCAGCAGCTCAGGGGTAGGGGAAAAACTGTTTTTT. This chain connects TRBV7-9 to TRBJ1-4; D may be TRBD1 (6 bases). This CDR3 contains 13 residues. Trimming took off 4 bases at V and 8 bases at J, with 11 bases between the two ends. Germline loops: CDR1 SEHNR, CDR2 FQNEAQ (reference sequence).